The next 11 T cell receptor beta chains were all read from a single sample in a study of cytomegalovirus exposure and HLA in healthy donors. PCR used 60 Vbeta primers and 13 Jbeta primers. Using immunoSEQ multiplex PCR, the repertoire was profiled, and TCRdb retains in-frame clones only, with some absent. The sample has tens of thousands of clones, 80% to 90% seen once; the top ten hold 6.5%. Material: PBMCs. The receptors come from a human donor in good health.

The chain carries TRBV2 and TRBJ1-5, with D possibly matching TRBD1 (5 bases). The length of the CDR3 is 13 residues. CDR1 is SNHLY and CDR2 is FYNNEI in the germline V gene. Trimming cost V 4 bases and J 3 bases, with 7 bases left between them. For the CDR3, the DNA is TGTGCCAGCAGTGGACAGCCCAATCAGCCCCAGCATTTT. Protein product: CASSGQPNQPQHF.

This chain uses TRBV5-1 with TRBJ1-1; D is uncertain. CDR1 is SGHRS and CDR2 is YFSETQ in the germline V gene. This CDR3 is 14 amino acids long. V was shortened by 4 bases and J by 3 bases, with 13 bases between the two germline ends. The CDR3 region has the DNA TGCGCCAGCAGCCCCCTTGGACTTTACACTGAAGCTTTCTTT. As protein: CASSPLGLYTEAFF.

CDR3 loop: CASSESGTSHYSNQPQHF. CDR3 bases: TGTGCCAGCAGTGAATCGGGAACCTCCCATTATAGCAATCAGCCCCAGCATTTT. This sequence joins TRBV6-1 and TRBJ1-5; no firm D call. The germline V and J ends were trimmed by 2 bases and 0 bases, with 17 bases remaining between them. Germline CDR1 is MNHNS and CDR2 is SASEGT. CDR3 size: 18 residues.

This clone has more than one count but fewer than ten. The V and J genes are TRBV4-1 and TRBJ1-1; no clear D gene. Trimming removed 0 bases from V and 3 bases from J, with 11 bases in between. Germline CDR1 and CDR2: MGHRA and YSYEKL. This CDR3 has 15 residues. CDR3 protein: CASSQDIGRYTEAFF. In DNA, the CDR3 is TGCGCCAGCAGCCAAGACATAGGGAGGTACACTGAAGCTTTCTTT.

This clone was found once. The chain has TRBV5-6 and TRBJ1-2; possibly TRBD1 for D (6 bases). Per germline, CDR1 SGHDT and CDR2 YYEEEE. The CDR3 covers 17 residues. V gave up 4 bases and J gave up 9 bases, with 28 bases separating them. In DNA form, the CDR3 reads TGTGCCAGCAGCCCCCTAGGACAGAGGCTAGAGGTCTGGAGCTACACCTTC. This codes for CASSPLGQRLEVWSYTF.

V usage is TRBV29-1 and J usage is TRBJ2-3, with 10 bases identical to TRBD1. The CDR3 consists of 14 residues. V gave up 5 bases and J gave up 3 bases; unmatched junction bases: 5. Germline CDR1 is SQVTM and CDR2 is ANQGSEA. CDR3 in amino acids: CSVLDRGFTDTQYF. For the CDR3, the DNA is TGCAGCGTTTTGGACAGGGGGTTTACAGATACGCAGTATTTT.

On this clone: An end of the junction differs from the germline gene, which may be a read error. This chain uses TRBV27 with TRBJ1-2; D perhaps matches TRBD1 (6 bases). This CDR3 is 15 amino acids long. CDR1 is MNHEY and CDR2 is SMNVEV in the germline V gene (reference sequence). CDR3 sequence: CASSLIRGTNYGYPF. CDR3 DNA: TGTGCCAGCAGTTTAATCAGGGGCACAAACTATGGCTACCCCTTC.

The chain combines TRBV7-9 with TRBJ1-4, with 9 bases matching TRBD1. Germline V gives CDR1 SEHNR, CDR2 FQNEAQ (reference sequence). The CDR3 runs to 16 residues. V was pared by 5 bases and J by 0 bases, with 4 bases of the junction left unmatched. CDR3 residues: CASSRGQGATNEKLFF. The CDR3, as DNA: TGTGCCAGCAGCCGGGGACAGGGTGCAACTAATGAAAAACTGTTTTTT.

The gene calls are TRBV10-1 and TRBJ2-2, with a weak D call TRBD2 (5 bases). V lost 7 bases and J 7 bases, leaving 16 bases between the germline ends. Per germline, CDR1 WNHNN and CDR2 SYGVQD (reference sequence). The CDR3 contains 14 residues. CDR3 region: CASTRDLGNGELFF. CDR3 DNA: TGCGCCAGCACTCGGGATTTGGGGAACGGGGAGCTGTTTTTT.

The chain carries TRBV6-1 and TRBJ1-6; 8 bases are shared with TRBD1. The junction had 7 bases not matched to a gene; V was cut back by 6 bases and J by 9 bases. Germline V CDR1 and CDR2: MNHNS, SASEGT. The CDR3 sequence is 14 residues long. The CDR3 sequence: CASRDRERPSPLHF. The CDR3 DNA is TGTGCCAGCAGGGACAGGGAGAGGCCTTCACCCCTCCACTTT.

This rearrangement joins TRBV18 to TRBJ1-5, with TRBD1 as a possible D gene (6 bases). The CDR3 length is 16 residues. CDR1 KGHSH and CDR2 LQKENI come from the germline V gene. Trimming removed 1 base from V and 5 bases from J, with 15 bases in between. The CDR3 is CASSPLQGRRDQPQHF. CDR3 bases: TGTGCCAGCTCACCACTACAGGGCCGTAGAGATCAGCCCCAGCATTTT. Together with reference TRBV18 and TRBJ1-5, the CDR3 gives the full variable domain: NAGVMQNPRHLVRRRGQEARLRCSPMKGHSHVYWYRQLPEEGLKFMVYLQKENIIDESGMPKERFSAEFPKEGPSILRIQQVVRGDSAAYFCASSPLQGRRDQPQHFGDGTRLSIL.